The rows below give T cell receptor beta chains drawn from one sample of a study of OX40 agonist ivuxolimab in advanced cancers. Sequencing was performed with immunoSEQ multiplex PCR; in TCRdb, only in-frame clones are kept and a portion is missing. The data contain about 93,000 clones, around 90% of them singletons. This specimen consisted of CD4+ or CD8+ T cells sorted from blood, obtained in a trial of the OX40 agonist ivuxolimab. The receptors originated from an adult with an advanced solid tumor such as melanoma, head and neck, liver or kidney cancer. CDR3s include the opening cysteine and the closing phenylalanine or tryptophan. The D gene is left open where the match is weak. Clone sizes are given selectively: once, few, many, or a class where the clone is expanded.

clone_size	j_call	v_call	d_call	cdr3_aa	cdr3_nt
-	TRBJ2-7	TRBV14	-	CASSPTGYPYEQYF	TGTGCCAGCAGCCCGACAGGTTACCCCTACGAGCAGTACTTC
once	TRBJ2-7	TRBV9	-	CASSVGERDEQYF	TGTGCCAGCAGCGTAGGCGAACGGGACGAGCAGTACTTC
-	TRBJ2-7	TRBV25-1	-	CASSASGASGNEQYF	TGTGCCAGCAGTGCGTCGGGAGCCTCCGGCAACGAGCAGTACTTC
-	TRBJ2-7	TRBV5-4	-	CASSLVGGRNSYEQYF	TGTGCCAGCAGCTTGGTGGGTGGACGGAACTCCTACGAGCAGTACTTC
-	TRBJ2-6	TRBV14	-	CASSQERMSGANVLTF	TGTGCCAGCAGCCAAGAAAGAATGTCTGGGGCCAACGTCCTGACTTTC
-	TRBJ1-1	TRBV6-6	TRBD1	CASSTRGQGTEAFF	TGTGCCAGCAGTACCAGGGGGCAAGGCACTGAAGCTTTCTTT
-	TRBJ2-5	TRBV11-2	-	CASSPWEPQETQYF	TGTGCCAGCAGCCCCTGGGAACCTCAAGAGACCCAGTACTTC
-	TRBJ2-7	TRBV5-1	TRBD1	CASSLEGQGGHEQYF	TGCGCCAGCAGCTTGGAGGGACAGGGGGGCCACGAGCAGTACTTC
-	TRBJ1-1	TRBV2	TRBD1	CASSGDRDTEAFF	TGTGCCAGCAGTGGAGACAGGGACACTGAAGCTTTCTTT
-	TRBJ2-5	TRBV4-2	TRBD2	CASSQVLAGSQETQYF	TGTGCCAGCAGCCAGGTCTTAGCGGGATCCCAAGAGACCCAGTACTTC
once	TRBJ2-1	TRBV5-1	TRBD1	CASSLEGRDRDEQFF	TGCGCCAGCAGCTTGGAAGGACGGGACAGGGATGAGCAGTTCTTC
-	TRBJ1-4	TRBV7-2	-	CASSVDRWTNEKLFF	TGTGCCAGCAGCGTCGACAGGTGGACTAATGAAAAACTGTTTTTT
-	TRBJ2-5	TRBV5-1	-	CASTPVGGVWETQYF	TGCGCCAGCACGCCCGTAGGGGGAGTCTGGGAGACCCAGTACTTC
-	TRBJ1-2	TRBV25-1	TRBD1	CASSEFAGQGAGYTF	TGTGCCAGCAGTGAATTCGCGGGACAGGGGGCTGGCTACACCTTC
-	TRBJ2-2	TRBV7-3	-	CASSSPAGELFF	TGTGCCAGCAGCTCACCCGCCGGGGAGCTGTTTTTT
-	TRBJ2-7	TRBV21-1	-	CASGRLAGVSEEQYF	TGTGCCAGCGGGAGACTAGCGGGAGTGTCGGAAGAGCAGTACTTC
-	TRBJ2-5	TRBV4-1	-	CASSRGGAYQETQYF	TGCGCCAGCAGCCGGGGTGGGGCCTATCAAGAGACCCAGTACTTC
once	TRBJ2-7	TRBV5-4	TRBD2	CASSPGQSGGYYEQYF	TGTGCCAGCAGCCCCGGACAAAGCGGGGGGTACTACGAGCAGTACTTC
-	TRBJ2-1	TRBV6-5	TRBD1	CASRGRDRGYNEQFF	TGTGCCAGCAGGGGACGGGACAGGGGGTACAATGAGCAGTTCTTC
-	TRBJ2-5	TRBV4-1	TRBD2	CASSQERGGGETQYF	TGCGCCAGCAGCCAAGAACGGGGCGGGGGGGAGACCCAGTACTTC
-	TRBJ2-3	TRBV7-8	-	CASHPRGRTLTDTQYF	TGTGCCTCCCACCCGAGGGGACGGACTCTGACAGATACGCAGTATTTT
-	TRBJ2-3	TRBV6-4	TRBD2	CASSPLAGGPDTQYF	TGTGCCAGCAGCCCACTAGCGGGAGGTCCAGATACGCAGTATTTT
-	TRBJ2-5	TRBV4-1	TRBD1	CATSRGLDGETQYF	TGCGCCACCTCCAGGGGGCTCGATGGGGAGACCCAGTACTTC
-	TRBJ2-6	TRBV5-1	TRBD1	CASSVEPGQGISGANVLTF	TGCGCCAGCAGCGTAGAACCGGGACAGGGAATCTCTGGGGCCAACGTCCTGACTTTC
-	TRBJ2-5	TRBV11-2	-	CASSFSGEETQYF	TGTGCCAGCAGCTTCTCCGGGGAGGAGACCCAGTACTTC
-	TRBJ2-7	TRBV30	-	CAGGAATYEQYF	TGTGCCGGGGGAGCGGCAACCTACGAGCAGTACTTC
-	TRBJ2-1	TRBV19	TRBD2	CASSPLAGGSIRGYNEQFF	TGTGCCAGTAGTCCACTAGCGGGGGGCTCGATCAGGGGGTACAATGAGCAGTTCTTC
-	TRBJ2-7	TRBV10-3	-	CAIRTGNPYEQYF	TGTGCCATCAGAACGGGGAACCCCTACGAGCAGTACTTC
-	TRBJ1-2	TRBV7-2	-	CASSLPGRTNYGYTF	TGTGCCAGCAGCTTACCGGGGAGAACTAACTATGGCTACACCTTC
-	TRBJ1-6	TRBV6-5	-	CASSYSTGSILSLHF	TGTGCCAGCAGTTACTCGACTGGATCCATTTTGTCCCTCCACTTT
-	TRBJ2-5	TRBV6-5	-	CASSPGGSETQYF	TGTGCCAGCAGCCCCGGAGGGTCGGAGACCCAGTACTTC
-	TRBJ2-7	TRBV7-9	-	CASSFAAYEQYF	TGTGCCAGCAGCTTTGCTGCGTACGAGCAGTACTTC
-	TRBJ2-7	TRBV18	-	CASSGRNGGMEQYF	TGTGCCAGCTCGGGTCGGAACGGGGGAATGGAGCAGTACTTC
once	TRBJ1-6	TRBV5-1	-	CASSPWTGSPLHF	TGCGCCAGCAGCCCCTGGACCGGTTCACCCCTCCACTTT
few	TRBJ1-4	TRBV7-9	-	CASSLAPLGAGEKLFF	TGTGCCAGCAGCTTAGCCCCGTTGGGGGCGGGTGAAAAACTGTTTTTT
-	TRBJ1-5	TRBV20-1	-	CSARTQPQHF	TGCAGTGCTAGAACTCAGCCCCAGCATTTT
-	TRBJ2-5	TRBV5-4	TRBD1	CASTPTGGVETQYF	TGTGCCAGCACCCCTACAGGGGGCGTAGAGACCCAGTACTTC
-	TRBJ2-1	TRBV6-1	TRBD2	CASRTSGSYNEQFF	TGTGCCAGCAGAACTAGCGGATCCTACAATGAGCAGTTCTTC
-	TRBJ2-7	TRBV13	-	CASSSLGGDVWEQYF	TGTGCCAGCAGCTCGCTAGGAGGGGACGTTTGGGAGCAGTACTTC
-	TRBJ1-3	TRBV4-2	TRBD1	CASSQGQGTGNTIYF	TGTGCCAGCAGCCAAGGACAGGGTACTGGAAACACCATATATTTT
-	TRBJ2-7	TRBV28	-	CASSPWPDRTTTDEQYF	TGTGCCAGCAGTCCCTGGCCCGACCGTACTACCACCGACGAGCAGTACTTC
-	TRBJ1-2	TRBV4-2	-	CASSQVRGQNYGYTF	TGTGCCAGCAGCCAAGTGCGGGGGCAGAACTATGGCTACACCTTC
once	TRBJ1-2	TRBV18	-	CASSPPFEFGYTF	TGTGCCAGCTCACCACCGTTCGAGTTTGGCTACACCTTC
-	TRBJ2-3	TRBV7-3	-	CASSLRRGDTQYF	TGTGCCAGCAGCTTACGGCGCGGTGATACGCAGTATTTT
-	TRBJ2-1	TRBV5-4	TRBD2	CASSLAQTSDYNEQFF	TGTGCCAGCAGCTTGGCCCAGACTAGCGACTACAATGAGCAGTTCTTC
-	TRBJ2-1	TRBV27	-	CASSSFLGYNEQFF	TGTGCCAGCAGTTCCTTCTTAGGGTATAATGAGCAGTTCTTC
-	TRBJ1-3	TRBV7-2	TRBD1	CASSLGYRGTGNTIYF	TGTGCCAGCAGCTTAGGGTACAGGGGAACAGGAAACACCATATATTTT